This T cell receptor beta chain derives from a study of blood T cells in healthy people across ages. The V gene lost 3 bases and the J gene lost 4 bases, with 12 bases spanning the gap. CDR3 length: 14 amino acids. Germline CDR1 MNHEY, CDR2 SMNVEV (reference sequence). A J-beta primer mix and a sample-barcoded 5' primer were used in a second PCR of roughly 6 to 11 cycles. TCRdb processed the 5' RACE reads anew with MiXCR; each CDR3 protein has one entry. The sample has about 730,000 distinct CDR3 sequences; roughly 44% are singletons. The J gene is TRBJ1-1, the V gene TRBV27, with D possibly matching TRBD1 (6 bases). This receptor was identified in a woman aged 60-70 years in good health. The sample comprised blood. Here the CDR3 DNA reads TGTGCCAGCAGTTTCCGGGTAGGGGGCACTGAAGCTTTCTTT. This codes for CASSFRVGGTEAFF.